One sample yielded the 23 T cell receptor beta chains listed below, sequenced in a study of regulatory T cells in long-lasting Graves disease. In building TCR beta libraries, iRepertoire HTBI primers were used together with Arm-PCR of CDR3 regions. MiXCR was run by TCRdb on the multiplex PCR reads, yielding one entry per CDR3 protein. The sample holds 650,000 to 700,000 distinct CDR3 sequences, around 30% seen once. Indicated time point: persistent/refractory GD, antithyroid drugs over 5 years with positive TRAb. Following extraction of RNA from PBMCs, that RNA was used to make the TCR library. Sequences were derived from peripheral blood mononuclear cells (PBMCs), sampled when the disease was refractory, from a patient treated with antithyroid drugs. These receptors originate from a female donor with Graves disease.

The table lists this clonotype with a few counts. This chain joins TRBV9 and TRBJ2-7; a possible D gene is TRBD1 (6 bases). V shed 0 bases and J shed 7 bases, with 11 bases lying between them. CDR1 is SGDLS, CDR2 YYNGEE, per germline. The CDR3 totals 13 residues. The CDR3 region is CASSVVGGGEQYF. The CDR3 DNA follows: TGTGCCAGCAGCGTAGTTGGGGGCGGAGAGCAGTACTTC.

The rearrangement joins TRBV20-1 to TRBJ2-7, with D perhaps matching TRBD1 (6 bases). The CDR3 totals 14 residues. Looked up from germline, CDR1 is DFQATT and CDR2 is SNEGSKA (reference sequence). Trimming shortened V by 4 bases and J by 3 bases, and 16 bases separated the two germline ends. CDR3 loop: CSAIPGQVNYEQYF. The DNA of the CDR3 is TGCAGTGCTATCCCGGGACAAGTTAACTACGAGCAGTACTTC.

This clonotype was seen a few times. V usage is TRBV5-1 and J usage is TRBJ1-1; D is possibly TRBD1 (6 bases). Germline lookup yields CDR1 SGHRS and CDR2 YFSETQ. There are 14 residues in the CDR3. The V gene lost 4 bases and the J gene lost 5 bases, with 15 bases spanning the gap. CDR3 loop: CASSVQGGSTEAFF. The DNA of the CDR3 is TGCGCCAGCAGCGTACAGGGTGGTAGTACTGAAGCTTTCTTT.

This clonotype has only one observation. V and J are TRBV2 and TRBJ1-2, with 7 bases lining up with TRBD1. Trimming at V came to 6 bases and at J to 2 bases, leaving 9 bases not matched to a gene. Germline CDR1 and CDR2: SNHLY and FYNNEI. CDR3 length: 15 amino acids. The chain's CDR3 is CASRTRGQWNYGYTF. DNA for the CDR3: TGTGCCAGCAGAACGAGGGGGCAGTGGAACTATGGCTACACCTTC. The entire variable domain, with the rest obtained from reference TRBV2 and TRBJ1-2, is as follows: EPEVTQTPSHQVTQMGQEVILRCVPISNHLYFYWYRQILGQKVEFLVSFYNNEISEKSEIFDDQFSVERPDGSNFTLKIRSTKLEDSAMYFCASRTRGQWNYGYTFGSGTRLTVV.

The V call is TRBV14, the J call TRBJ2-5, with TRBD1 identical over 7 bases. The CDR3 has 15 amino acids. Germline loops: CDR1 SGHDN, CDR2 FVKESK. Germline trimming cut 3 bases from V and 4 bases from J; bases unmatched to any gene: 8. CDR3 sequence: CASSQFQGERETQYF. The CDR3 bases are TGTGCCAGCAGCCAGTTTCAGGGGGAGCGAGAGACCCAGTACTTC.

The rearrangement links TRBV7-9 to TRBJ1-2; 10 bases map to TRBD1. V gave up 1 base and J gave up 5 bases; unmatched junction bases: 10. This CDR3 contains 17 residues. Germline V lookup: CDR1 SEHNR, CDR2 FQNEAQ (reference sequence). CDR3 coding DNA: TGTGCCAGCAGCTTAGATTCGTGGACAGGGGGTGATTATGGCTACACCTTC. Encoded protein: CASSLDSWTGGDYGYTF.

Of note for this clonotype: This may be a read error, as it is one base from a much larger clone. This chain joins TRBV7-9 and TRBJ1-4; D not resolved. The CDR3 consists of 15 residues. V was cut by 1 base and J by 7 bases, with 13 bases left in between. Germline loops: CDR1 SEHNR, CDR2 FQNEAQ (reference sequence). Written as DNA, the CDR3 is TGTGCCAGCAGCTTAGAAGGGTTGGCTAGTGAAAAACTGTTTTTT. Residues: CASSLEGLASEKLFF.

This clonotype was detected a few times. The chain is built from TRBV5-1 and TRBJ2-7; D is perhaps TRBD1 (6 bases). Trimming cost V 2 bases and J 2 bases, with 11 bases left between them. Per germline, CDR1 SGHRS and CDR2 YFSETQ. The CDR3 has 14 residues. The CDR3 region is CASSLDGQTYEQYF. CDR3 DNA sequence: TGCGCCAGCAGCTTAGATGGACAGACCTACGAGCAGTACTTC.

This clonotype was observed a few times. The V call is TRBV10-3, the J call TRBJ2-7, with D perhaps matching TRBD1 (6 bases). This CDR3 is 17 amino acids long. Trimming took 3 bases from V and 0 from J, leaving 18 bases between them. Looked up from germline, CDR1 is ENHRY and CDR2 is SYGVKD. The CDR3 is CAISEVYLGQASYEQYF. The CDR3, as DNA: TGTGCCATCAGTGAAGTTTACCTGGGACAAGCCTCCTACGAGCAGTACTTC.

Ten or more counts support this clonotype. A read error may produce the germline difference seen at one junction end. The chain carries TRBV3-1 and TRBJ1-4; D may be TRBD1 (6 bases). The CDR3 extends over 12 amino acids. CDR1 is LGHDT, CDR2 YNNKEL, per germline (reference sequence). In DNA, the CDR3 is TGCGCCAGCAGTCAGGGGAACGAAAAACTGTTTTTT. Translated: CASSQGNEKLFF.

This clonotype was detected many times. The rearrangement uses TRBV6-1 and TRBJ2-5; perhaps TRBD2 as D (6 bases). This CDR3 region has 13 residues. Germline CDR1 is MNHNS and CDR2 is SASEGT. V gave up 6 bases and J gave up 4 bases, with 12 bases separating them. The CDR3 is CASRWGVGETQYF. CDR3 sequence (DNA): TGTGCCAGCAGATGGGGGGTTGGAGAGACCCAGTACTTC.

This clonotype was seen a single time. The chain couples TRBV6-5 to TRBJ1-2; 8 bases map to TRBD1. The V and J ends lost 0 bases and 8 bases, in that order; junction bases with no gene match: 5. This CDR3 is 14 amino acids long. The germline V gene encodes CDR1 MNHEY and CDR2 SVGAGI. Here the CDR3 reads CASSYSNRGEGYTF. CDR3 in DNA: TGTGCCAGCAGTTACTCGAACAGGGGGGAAGGCTACACCTTC.

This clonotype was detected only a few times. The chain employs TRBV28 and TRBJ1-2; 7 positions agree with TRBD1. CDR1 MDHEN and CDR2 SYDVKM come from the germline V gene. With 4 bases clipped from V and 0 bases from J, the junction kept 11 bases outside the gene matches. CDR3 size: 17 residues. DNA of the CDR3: TGTGCCAGCAGTTCCTTTAGCCAGGGGGTGACTAACTATGGCTACACCTTC. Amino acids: CASSSFSQGVTNYGYTF.

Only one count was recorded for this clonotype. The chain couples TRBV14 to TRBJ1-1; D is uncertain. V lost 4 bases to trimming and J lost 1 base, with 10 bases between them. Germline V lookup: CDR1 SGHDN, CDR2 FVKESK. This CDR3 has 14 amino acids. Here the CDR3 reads CASSPLFGNTEAFF. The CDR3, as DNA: TGTGCCAGCAGCCCATTATTCGGGAACACTGAAGCTTTCTTT. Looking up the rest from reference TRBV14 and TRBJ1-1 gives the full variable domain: EAGVTQFPSHSVIEKGQTVTLRCDPISGHDNLYWYRRVMGKEIKFLLHFVKESKQDESGMPNNRFLAERTGGTYSTLKVQPAELEDSGVYFCASSPLFGNTEAFFGQGTRLTVV.

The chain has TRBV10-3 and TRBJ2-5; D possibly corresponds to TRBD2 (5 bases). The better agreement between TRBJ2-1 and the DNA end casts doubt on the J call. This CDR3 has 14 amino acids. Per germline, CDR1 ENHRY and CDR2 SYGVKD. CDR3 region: CAISESGGRNEQFF. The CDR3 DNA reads TGTGCCATCAGTGAGTCGGGCGGGCGCAATGAGCAGTTCTTC.

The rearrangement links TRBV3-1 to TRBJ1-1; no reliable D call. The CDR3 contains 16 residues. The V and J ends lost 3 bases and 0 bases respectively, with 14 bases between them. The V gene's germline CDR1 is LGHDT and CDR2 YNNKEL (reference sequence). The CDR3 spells CASSHGPPSMNTEAFF. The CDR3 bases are TGTGCCAGCAGCCACGGGCCTCCGTCCATGAACACTGAAGCTTTCTTT.

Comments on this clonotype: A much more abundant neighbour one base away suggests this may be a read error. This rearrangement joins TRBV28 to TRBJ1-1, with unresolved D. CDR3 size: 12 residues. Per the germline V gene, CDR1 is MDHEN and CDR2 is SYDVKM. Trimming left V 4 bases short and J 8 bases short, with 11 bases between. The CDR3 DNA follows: TGTGCCAGCAGTTCCCCTTATTTCGAAGCTTTCTTT. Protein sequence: CASSSPYFEAFF.

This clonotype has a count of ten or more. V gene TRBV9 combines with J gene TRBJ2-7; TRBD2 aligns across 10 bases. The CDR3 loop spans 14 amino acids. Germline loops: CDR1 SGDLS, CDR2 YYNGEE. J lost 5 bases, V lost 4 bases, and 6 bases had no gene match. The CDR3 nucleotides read TGTGCCAGCAGCTTCAGCGGGAGGGCGGACGAGCAGTACTTC. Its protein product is CASSFSGRADEQYF.

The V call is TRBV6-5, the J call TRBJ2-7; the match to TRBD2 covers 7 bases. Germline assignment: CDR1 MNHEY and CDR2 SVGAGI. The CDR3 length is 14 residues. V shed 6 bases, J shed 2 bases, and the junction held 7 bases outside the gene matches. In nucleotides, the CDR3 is TGTGCCAGCAGCTACACCGGGGGGACCTACGAGCAGTACTTC. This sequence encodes CASSYTGGTYEQYF.

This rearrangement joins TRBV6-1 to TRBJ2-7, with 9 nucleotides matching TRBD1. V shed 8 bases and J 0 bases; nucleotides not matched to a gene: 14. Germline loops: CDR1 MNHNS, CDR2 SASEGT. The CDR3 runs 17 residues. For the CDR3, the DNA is TGTGCCAGCCCTCACTCCCCACCGGGACAGGGCTCCTACGAGCAGTACTTC. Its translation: CASPHSPPGQGSYEQYF.

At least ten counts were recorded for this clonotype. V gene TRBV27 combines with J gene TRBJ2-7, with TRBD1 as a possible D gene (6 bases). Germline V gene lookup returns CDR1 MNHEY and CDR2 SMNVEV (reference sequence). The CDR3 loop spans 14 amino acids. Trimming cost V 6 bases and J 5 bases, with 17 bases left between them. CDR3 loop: CASRGTRQGNEQYF. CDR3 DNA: TGTGCCAGCAGGGGGACACGTCAGGGTAACGAGCAGTACTTC.

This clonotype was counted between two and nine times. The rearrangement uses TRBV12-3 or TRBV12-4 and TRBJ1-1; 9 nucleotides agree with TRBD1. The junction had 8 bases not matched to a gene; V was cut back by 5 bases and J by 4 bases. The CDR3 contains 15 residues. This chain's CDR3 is CASSRDRVPGTEAFF. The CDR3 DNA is TGTGCCAGCAGTCGGGACAGGGTCCCGGGCACTGAAGCTTTCTTT.

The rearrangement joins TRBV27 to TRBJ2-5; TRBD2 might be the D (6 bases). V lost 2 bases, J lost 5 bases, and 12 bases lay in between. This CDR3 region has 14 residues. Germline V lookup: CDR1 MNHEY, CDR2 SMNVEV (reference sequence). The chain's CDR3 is CASSLIAGRETQYF. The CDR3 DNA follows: TGTGCCAGCAGTTTAATTGCGGGACGGGAGACCCAGTACTTC.